These 18 T cell receptor beta chains came from one sample sequenced in a study of CD8 T cells in ankylosing spondylitis. In TCRdb, the 5' RACE reads were re-called with MiXCR into one record per CDR3 protein. Of just over 350,000 distinct CDR3 sequences detected, roughly 22% appear once; the ten largest clones hold about 12%. The sequencing input was blood, either unsorted or a sorted T cell fraction (not recorded which). Source of these receptors: a male donor with ankylosing spondylitis or in good health (not recorded which).

The chain joins TRBV20-1 to TRBJ2-7; 11 bases line up with TRBD2. CDR1 and CDR2 (germline): DFQATT, SNEGSKA (reference sequence). V trimming: 0 bases; J trimming: 3 bases; junction bases outside the gene matches: 7. The CDR3 runs 16 residues. The CDR3 DNA is TGCAGTGCTAGAGATAATAGCGGGGGGGTGATCTACGAGCAGTACTTC. As protein: CSARDNSGGVIYEQYF.

This chain uses TRBV7-8 with TRBJ2-5; 9 bases fit TRBD1. The CDR3 has 15 amino acids. Losses at the gene ends were 5 bases for V and 5 bases for J; bases not matched to a gene: 9. CDR1 SGHVS and CDR2 FQNEAQ come from the germline V gene. This chain's CDR3 is CASSPGQGSVETQYF. Here the CDR3 DNA reads TGTGCCAGCAGCCCAGGACAGGGGAGTGTGGAGACCCAGTACTTC.

This clonotype showed up just a few times. The chain employs TRBV5-1 and TRBJ2-7, with D maybe TRBD1 (6 bases). Germline CDR1 and CDR2: SGHRS and YFSETQ. V was cut by 4 bases and J by 7 bases, with 21 bases left in between. This CDR3 comprises 15 residues. The CDR3 spells CASSLNPQGPGEQYF. CDR3 DNA: TGCGCCAGCAGCCTTAACCCACAGGGACCGGGGGAGCAGTACTTC.

The rearrangement joins TRBV28 to TRBJ2-4; D is unclear. Germline V CDR1 and CDR2: MDHEN, SYDVKM. Trimming shortened V by 5 bases and J by 4 bases, and 12 bases separated the two germline ends. The CDR3 consists of 14 residues. The CDR3 loop reads CASSPWTQKNIQYF. CDR3 DNA sequence: TGTGCCAGCAGTCCATGGACCCAAAAAAACATTCAGTACTTC.

The J gene is TRBJ2-1, the V gene TRBV7-9; D not certain. Germline CDR1 is SEHNR and CDR2 is FQNEAQ (reference sequence). The CDR3 contains 16 residues. V was trimmed by 3 bases and J by 1 base, leaving 13 bases between them. The CDR3 spells CASSFPLGYSYNEQFF. The CDR3 DNA is TGTGCCAGCAGCTTTCCCCTCGGATATTCCTACAATGAGCAGTTCTTC. Variable domain in full (rest from reference TRBV7-9 and TRBJ2-1): DTGVSQNPRHKITKRGQNVTFRCDPISEHNRLYWYRQTLGQGPEFLTYFQNEAQLEKSRLLSDRFSAERPKGSFSTLEIQRTEQGDSAMYLCASSFPLGYSYNEQFFGPGTRLTVL.

This clonotype was seen a handful of times. The CDR3 DNA is TGTGCCACCAGCGCTTCCACCGTTCCCACAGGTGGGGAGCTGTTTTTT. It codes for CATSASTVPTGGELFF. The chain combines TRBV24-1 with TRBJ2-2; D is perhaps TRBD1 (5 bases). This CDR3 has 16 residues. Germline V CDR1 and CDR2: KGHDR, SFDVKD. V gave up 7 bases and J gave up 8 bases, with 22 bases separating them.

V is TRBV11-2 and J is TRBJ2-2, with 7 bases matching TRBD1. Germline V CDR1 and CDR2: SGHAT, FQNNGV. With 5 bases clipped from V and 0 bases from J, the junction kept 15 bases outside the gene matches. The length of the CDR3 is 19 residues. Here the CDR3 DNA reads TGTGCCAGCAGCAACCCTCGGACAGGCCCCAGCGCGAACACCGGGGAGCTGTTTTTT. It is translated as CASSNPRTGPSANTGELFF.

CDR3: CASSVDRISGANVLTF. CDR3 in DNA: TGTGCCAGCAGCGTAGATAGGATCTCTGGGGCCAACGTCCTGACTTTC. V usage is TRBV9 and J usage is TRBJ2-6; D is unclear. The V end was cut by 0 bases, the J end by 0 bases, with 7 bases between. This CDR3 is built from 16 residues. Germline loops: CDR1 SGDLS, CDR2 YYNGEE.

This clonotype was observed a few times. The J gene is TRBJ1-5, the V gene TRBV24-1; 8 bases agree with TRBD1. V shed 5 bases and J 6 bases; nucleotides not matched to a gene: 8. Looked up from germline, CDR1 is KGHDR and CDR2 is SFDVKD. The CDR3 runs 15 residues. The CDR3 region is CATSGRGPKSQPQHF. The CDR3 bases are TGTGCCACCAGTGGCAGGGGGCCGAAGAGTCAGCCCCAGCATTTT.

CDR3 loop: CASSDGTGRTEAFF. Written as DNA, the CDR3 is TGTGCCAGCAGCGATGGGACAGGGAGGACTGAAGCTTTCTTT. J is TRBJ1-1 and V is TRBV9, with 9 bases lining up with TRBD1. The V and J ends lost 3 bases and 5 bases, in that order; junction bases with no gene match: 5. CDR1 SGDLS and CDR2 YYNGEE come from the germline V gene. This CDR3 has 14 residues.

The table lists this clonotype with a few counts. The genes are TRBV7-9 and TRBJ1-2; D is unresolved. Germline V gives CDR1 SEHNR, CDR2 FQNEAQ (reference sequence). V was clipped by 1 base and J by 7 bases, with 7 bases between them. This CDR3 contains 12 residues. CDR3 residues: CASSLVAGGYTF. CDR3 sequence (DNA): TGTGCCAGCAGCTTAGTCGCAGGTGGCTACACCTTC.

The J gene is TRBJ2-1, the V gene TRBV9, with D hard to call. The germline V and J ends were trimmed by 0 bases and 10 bases, with 8 bases remaining between them. Germline V gene sequence: CDR1 SGDLS, CDR2 YYNGEE. This CDR3 region has 12 residues. The CDR3, as DNA: TGTGCCAGCAGCGTAGGGTCCGGGGAGCAGTTCTTC. Encoded protein: CASSVGSGEQFF.

V is TRBV5-4 and J is TRBJ1-5; TRBD1 is a possible D gene (5 bases). This CDR3 is 14 amino acids long. The V gene lost 9 bases and the J gene lost 0 bases, with 13 bases spanning the gap. Per germline, CDR1 SGHNT and CDR2 YYREEE (reference sequence). CDR3 coding DNA: TGTGCCATCGGCTTGGGGGGTAGCAATCAGCCCCAGCATTTT. This encodes CAIGLGGSNQPQHF.

The chain links TRBV25-1 to TRBJ1-2, with D perhaps TRBD1 (6 bases). Trimming cost V 6 bases and J 7 bases, with 15 bases left between them. CDR1 and CDR2 from the germline V gene are MGHDK and SYGVNS. This CDR3 is 13 amino acids long. The CDR3 nucleotides read TGTGCCAGCAGGGTATCAGGGGAGGCTGGCTACACCTTC. Protein product: CASRVSGEAGYTF.

V gene TRBV24-1 combines with J gene TRBJ2-2; unclear D gene. The CDR3 contains 15 residues. CDR1 is KGHDR and CDR2 is SFDVKD in the germline V gene. V was shortened by 1 base and J by 1 base, with 6 bases between the two germline ends. The CDR3 is CATSDFTQNTGELFF. The DNA of the CDR3 is TGTGCCACCAGTGATTTCACACAGAACACCGGGGAGCTGTTTTTT.

The V and J genes are TRBV10-2 and TRBJ2-3, with 12 bases that match TRBD2. The germline CDR1 and CDR2 sequences are WSHSY and SAAADI. This CDR3 contains 14 residues. Germline trimming cut 10 bases from V and 5 bases from J; bases unmatched to any gene: 7. CDR3 DNA: TGCGCCACCTCTAGCGGGGGGGGCAGAGATACGCAGTATTTT. Translated: CATSSGGGRDTQYF.

The count of this clonotype is one. The chain is built from TRBV5-4 and TRBJ2-7; possibly TRBD2 for D (5 bases). Trimming shortened V by 2 bases and J by 3 bases, and 9 bases separated the two germline ends. The CDR3 covers 13 residues. The germline gives CDR1 SGHNT, CDR2 YYREEE (reference sequence). The CDR3 protein is CASSLAADYEQYF. CDR3 DNA: TGTGCCAGCAGCTTAGCGGCAGACTACGAGCAGTACTTC.

This clonotype appeared once. The CDR3 nucleotides are TGTGCCAGCAGTTTCCCCACCGCGGGGGGCCCTAGCACAGATACGCAGTATTTT. Its translation: CASSFPTAGGPSTDTQYF. This rearrangement joins TRBV12-3 or TRBV12-4 to TRBJ2-3, with TRBD2 matching 8 bases. This CDR3 has 18 residues. With V trimmed by 3 bases and J by 0 bases, 11 bases remained unmatched.